Described below is a single T cell receptor beta chain sequence and its context. This sample is part of a study of blood T cell repertoires in COVID-19. Study context: From the United States, Italy and Spain came samples of acute and convalescent COVID-19. Sources were T cells, B-cell-depleted T cells, or PBMCs; the material itself was cDNA or gDNA.

Original methodology: Estimation of nucleated cell counts was performed using reference gene primer amplification. Method: immunoSEQ multiplex PCR; TCRdb's copy keeps in-frame clones and lacks some. That table gives V, J and clone size, and the DNA gave D and trimming. This sample carries 85,000 to 130,000 clones, roughly nine tenths of them seen once, and the ten largest clones take roughly 0.97%. CDR3 length equals 15 residues. Trimming cost V 5 bases and J 0 bases, with 10 bases left between them. CDR1 is MNHNY and CDR2 is SVGAGI in the germline V gene (reference sequence). The chain employs TRBV6-6 and TRBJ1-4; perhaps TRBD1 as D (6 bases). This clonotype originated in a man aged 60 to 69 with acute or convalescent COVID-19. The sequenced material came from peripheral blood. This CDR3 is CASSKDRTTNEKLFF. CDR3 DNA: TGTGCCAGCAGTAAGGACAGAACAACTAATGAAAAACTGTTTTTT.